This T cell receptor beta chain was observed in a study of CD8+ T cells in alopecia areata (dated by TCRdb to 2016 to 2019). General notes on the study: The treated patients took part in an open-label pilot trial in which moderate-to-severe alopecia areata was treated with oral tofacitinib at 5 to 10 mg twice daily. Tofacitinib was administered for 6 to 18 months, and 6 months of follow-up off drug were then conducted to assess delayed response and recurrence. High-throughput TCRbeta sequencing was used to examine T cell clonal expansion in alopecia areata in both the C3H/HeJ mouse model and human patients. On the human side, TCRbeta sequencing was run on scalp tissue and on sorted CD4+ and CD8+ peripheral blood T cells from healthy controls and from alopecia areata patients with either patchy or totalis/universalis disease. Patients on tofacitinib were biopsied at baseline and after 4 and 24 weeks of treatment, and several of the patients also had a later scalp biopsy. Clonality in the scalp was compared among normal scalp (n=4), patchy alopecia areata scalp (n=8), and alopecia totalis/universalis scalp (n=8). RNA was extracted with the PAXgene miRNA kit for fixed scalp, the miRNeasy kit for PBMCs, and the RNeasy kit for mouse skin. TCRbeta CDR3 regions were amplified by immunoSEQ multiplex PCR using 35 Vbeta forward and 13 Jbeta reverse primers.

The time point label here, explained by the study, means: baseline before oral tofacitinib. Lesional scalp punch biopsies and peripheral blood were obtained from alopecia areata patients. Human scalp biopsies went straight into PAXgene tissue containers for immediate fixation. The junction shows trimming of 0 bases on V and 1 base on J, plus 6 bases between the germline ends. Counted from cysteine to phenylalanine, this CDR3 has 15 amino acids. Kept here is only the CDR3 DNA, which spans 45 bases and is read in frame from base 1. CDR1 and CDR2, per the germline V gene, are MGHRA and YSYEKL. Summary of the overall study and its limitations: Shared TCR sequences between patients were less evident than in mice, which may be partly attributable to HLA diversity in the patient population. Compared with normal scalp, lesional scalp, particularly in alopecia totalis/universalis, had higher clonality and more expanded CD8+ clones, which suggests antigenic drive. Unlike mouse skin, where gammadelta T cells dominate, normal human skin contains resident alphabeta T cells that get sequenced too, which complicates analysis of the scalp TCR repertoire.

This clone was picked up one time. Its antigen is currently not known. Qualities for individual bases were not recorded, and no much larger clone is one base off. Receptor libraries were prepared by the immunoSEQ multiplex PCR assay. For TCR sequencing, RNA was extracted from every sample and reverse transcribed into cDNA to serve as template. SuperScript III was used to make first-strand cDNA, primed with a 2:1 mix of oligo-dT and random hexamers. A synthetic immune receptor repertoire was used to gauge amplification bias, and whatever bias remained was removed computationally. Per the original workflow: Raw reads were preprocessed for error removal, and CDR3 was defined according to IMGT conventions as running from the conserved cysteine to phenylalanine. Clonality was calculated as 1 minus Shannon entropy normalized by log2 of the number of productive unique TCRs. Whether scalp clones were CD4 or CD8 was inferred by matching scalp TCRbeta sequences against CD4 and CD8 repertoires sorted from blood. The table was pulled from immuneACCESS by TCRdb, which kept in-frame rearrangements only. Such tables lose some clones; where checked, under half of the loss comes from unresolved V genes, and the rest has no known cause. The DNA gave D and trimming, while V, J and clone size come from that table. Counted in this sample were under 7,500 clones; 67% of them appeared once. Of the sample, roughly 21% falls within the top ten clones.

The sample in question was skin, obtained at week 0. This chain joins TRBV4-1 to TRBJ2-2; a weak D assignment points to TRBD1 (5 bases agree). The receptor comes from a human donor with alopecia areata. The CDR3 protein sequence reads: CASSQDDRNTGELFF. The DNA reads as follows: TGCGCCAGCAGCCAAGATGACAGGAACACCGGGGAGCTGTTTTTT.